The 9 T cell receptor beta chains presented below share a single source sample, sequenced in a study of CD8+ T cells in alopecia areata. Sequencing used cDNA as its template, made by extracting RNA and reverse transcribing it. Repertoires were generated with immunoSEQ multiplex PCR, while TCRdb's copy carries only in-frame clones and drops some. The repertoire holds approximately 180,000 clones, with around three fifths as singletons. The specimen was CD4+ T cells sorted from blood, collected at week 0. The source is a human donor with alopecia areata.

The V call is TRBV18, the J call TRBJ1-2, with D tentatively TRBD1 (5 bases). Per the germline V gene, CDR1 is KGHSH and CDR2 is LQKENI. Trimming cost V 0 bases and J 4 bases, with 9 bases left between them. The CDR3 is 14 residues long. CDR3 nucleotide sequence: TGTGCCAGCTCACCACCCTCAGGGATCTATGGCTACACCTTC. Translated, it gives CASSPPSGIYGYTF.

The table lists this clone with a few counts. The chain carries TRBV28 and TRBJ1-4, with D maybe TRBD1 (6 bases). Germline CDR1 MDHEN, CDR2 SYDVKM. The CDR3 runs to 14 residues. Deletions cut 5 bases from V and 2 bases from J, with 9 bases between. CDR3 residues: CASSPRGTNEKLFF. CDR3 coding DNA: TGTGCCAGCAGTCCGAGGGGGACTAATGAAAAACTGTTTTTT.

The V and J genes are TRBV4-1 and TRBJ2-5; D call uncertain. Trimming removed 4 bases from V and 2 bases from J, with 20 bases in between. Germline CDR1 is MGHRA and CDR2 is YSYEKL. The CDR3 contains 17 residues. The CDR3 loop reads CASSPDLTSPLQETQYF. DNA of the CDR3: TGCGCCAGCAGCCCCGACCTGACTTCGCCACTACAAGAGACCCAGTACTTC.

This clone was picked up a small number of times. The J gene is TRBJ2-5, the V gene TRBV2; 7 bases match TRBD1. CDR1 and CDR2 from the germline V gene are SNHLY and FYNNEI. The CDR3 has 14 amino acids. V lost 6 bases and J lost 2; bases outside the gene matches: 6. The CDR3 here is CASRADRRQETQYF. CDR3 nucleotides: TGTGCCAGCAGGGCGGACAGGAGACAAGAGACCCAGTACTTC.

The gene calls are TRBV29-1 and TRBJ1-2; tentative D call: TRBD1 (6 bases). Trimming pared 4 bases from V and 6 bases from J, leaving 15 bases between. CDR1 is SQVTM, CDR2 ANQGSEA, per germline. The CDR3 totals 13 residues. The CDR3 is CSVGQGPVDGYTF. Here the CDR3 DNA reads TGCAGCGTTGGGCAGGGGCCGGTTGATGGCTACACCTTC.

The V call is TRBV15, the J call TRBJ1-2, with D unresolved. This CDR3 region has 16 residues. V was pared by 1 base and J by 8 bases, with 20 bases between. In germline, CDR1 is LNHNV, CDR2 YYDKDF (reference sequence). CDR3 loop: CATSRVVSGSLGGYTF. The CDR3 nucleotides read TGTGCCACCAGCAGAGTGGTTTCCGGCAGCTTGGGAGGCTACACCTTC.

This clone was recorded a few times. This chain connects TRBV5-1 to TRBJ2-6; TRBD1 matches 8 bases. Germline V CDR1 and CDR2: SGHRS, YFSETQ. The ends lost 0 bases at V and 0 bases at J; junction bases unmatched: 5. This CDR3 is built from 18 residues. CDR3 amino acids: CASSLAGQASSGANVLTF. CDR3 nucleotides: TGCGCCAGCAGCTTGGCGGGACAGGCTTCCTCTGGGGCCAACGTCCTGACTTTC.

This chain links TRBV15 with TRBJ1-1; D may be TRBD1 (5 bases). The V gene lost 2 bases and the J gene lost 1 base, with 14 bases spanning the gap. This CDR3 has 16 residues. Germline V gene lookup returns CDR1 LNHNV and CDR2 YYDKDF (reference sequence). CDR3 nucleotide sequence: TGTGCCACCAGCAGACACCGGGGCCTAAAGAACACTGAAGCTTTCTTT. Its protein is CATSRHRGLKNTEAFF.

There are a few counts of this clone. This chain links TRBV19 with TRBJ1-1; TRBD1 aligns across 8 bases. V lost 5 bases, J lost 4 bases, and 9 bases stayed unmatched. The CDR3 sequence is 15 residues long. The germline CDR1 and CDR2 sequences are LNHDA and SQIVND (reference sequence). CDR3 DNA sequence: TGTGCCAGTAGTCCGTTGGACAGGGCTTTCACTGAAGCTTTCTTT. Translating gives CASSPLDRAFTEAFF.